Each of the 9 T cell receptor beta chains below was sequenced from the same sample in a study of cytomegalovirus exposure and HLA in healthy donors. The PCR contained 60 Vbeta and 13 Jbeta primers. Data came from immunoSEQ multiplex PCR; TCRdb stores just in-frame clones and leaves some out. Of under 200,000 clones listed, roughly 80% are singletons. The sample consisted of PBMCs. Receptors were obtained from a woman between 18 and 29 years old in good health and CMV-seronegative.

This chain links TRBV6-5 with TRBJ1-3; D gene unclear. The CDR3 totals 15 residues. CDR1 is MNHEY, CDR2 SVGAGI, per germline. V lost 4 bases and J 0 bases, leaving 10 bases between the germline ends. This CDR3 reads CASSLDWHSGNTIYF. The DNA of the CDR3 is TGTGCCAGCAGTTTGGACTGGCACTCTGGAAACACCATATATTTT.

On this clone itself: The junction differs from germline at one of its ends, possibly a read error. This chain links TRBV4-1 with TRBJ2-2, with TRBD1 matching over 9 bases. CDR1 is MGHRA, CDR2 YSYEKL, per germline. The CDR3 has 18 amino acids. CDR3 coding DNA: TGCGCCAGCGGCCAACCGGGACAGGGACTCCGTGGCACCGGGGAGCTGTTTTTT. Translation: CASGQPGQGLRGTGELFF.

The V and J genes are TRBV10-3 and TRBJ2-7, with TRBD1 matching over 12 bases. The length of the CDR3 is 15 residues. The germline CDR1 and CDR2 sequences are ENHRY and SYGVKD. Germline trimming cut 3 bases from V and 3 bases from J; bases unmatched to any gene: 3. The CDR3, as DNA: TGTGCCATCAGTGACCGGGACAGGGGGCTCTACGAGCAGTACTTC. Translating gives CAISDRDRGLYEQYF.

The rearrangement uses TRBV9 and TRBJ2-3; 14 bases are a match to TRBD2. With 3 bases clipped from V and 4 bases from J, the junction kept 7 bases outside the gene matches. The V gene's germline CDR1 is SGDLS and CDR2 YYNGEE. The CDR3 sequence is 17 residues long. Here the CDR3 reads CASSESTSGRAADTQYF. CDR3 sequence (DNA): TGTGCCAGCAGCGAGTCGACTAGCGGGAGGGCGGCAGATACGCAGTATTTT.

The V gene is TRBV7-6, the J gene TRBJ2-2; no definite D call. Germline V gives CDR1 SGHVS, CDR2 FNYEAQ. This CDR3 region has 15 residues. V was pared by 6 bases and J by 1 base, with 12 bases between. CDR3 DNA: TGTGCCAGCAGTTACGGCGGCCTGAACACCGGGGAGCTGTTTTTT. It encodes CASSYGGLNTGELFF.

This clone appeared a single time. This sequence joins TRBV28 and TRBJ2-7, with a weak D call TRBD1 (6 bases). The V end lost 5 bases, the J end lost 1 base, and 15 bases lay between the germline ends. Germline values: CDR1 MDHEN, CDR2 SYDVKM. The CDR3 runs to 15 residues. In nucleotides, the CDR3 is TGTGCCAGCAGTAGTCCTAGACAGGCTTCCTACGAGCAGTACTTC. The encoded protein is CASSSPRQASYEQYF. The full variable domain, rest sourced from reference TRBV28 and TRBJ2-7, is DVKVTQSSRYLVKRTGEKVFLECVQDMDHENMFWYRQDPGLGLRLIYFSYDVKMKEKGDIPEGYSVSREKKERFSLILESASTNQTSMYLCASSSPRQASYEQYFGPGTRLTVT.

Notes on this clone: At one boundary the junction diverges from the germline segment, which might be a read error. J is TRBJ2-1 and V is TRBV6-5, with 10 positions matching TRBD2. The CDR3 spans 15 residues. Per germline, CDR1 MNHEY and CDR2 SVGAGI. Here the CDR3 DNA reads TGTGCCGGCAGATCCGGGACTAGCGTATACAATGAGCAGTTCTTC. Its protein product is CAGRSGTSVYNEQFF.

The V and J genes are TRBV9 and TRBJ2-1; D possibly corresponds to TRBD2 (6 bases). Trimming removed 1 base at V and 9 bases at J, with 11 bases between. This CDR3 region has 13 residues. The V gene's germline CDR1 is SGDLS and CDR2 YYNGEE. The CDR3 DNA follows: TGTGCCAGCAGCGTACTGGAGGGGTTTGAGCAGTTCTTC. Its protein product is CASSVLEGFEQFF. Full variable domain (rest looked up from reference TRBV9 and TRBJ2-1): DSGVTQTPKHLITATGQRVTLRCSPRSGDLSVYWYQQSLDQGLQFLIQYYNGEERAKGNILERFSAQQFPDLHSELNLSSLELGDSALYFCASSVLEGFEQFFGPGTRLTVL.

This clone has only one observation. The chain joins TRBV27 to TRBJ2-7; a possible D gene is TRBD1 (6 bases). V dropped 5 bases and J dropped 3 bases, with 14 bases sitting between them. The CDR3 has 14 residues. In germline, CDR1 is MNHEY, CDR2 SMNVEV (reference sequence). The CDR3 nucleotides are TGTGCCAGCAGTCCACAGGGTGGGGGCTACGAGCAGTACTTC. Amino acids: CASSPQGGGYEQYF.